These 26 T cell receptor beta chains originate from one sample sequenced in a study of CD8+CD57+ T cells in acquired aplastic anemia. Profiles of TCR beta VDJ and CDR3 were generated from a genomic DNA template. TCRdb ran MiXCR on the reads and lists one entry per CDR3 protein. The top ten clones hold 1.8% of a sample with approximately 180,000 distinct CDR3 sequences, approximately 48% of them seen once. The patients chosen for sequencing had shown expansion of CD8+CD57+ cells (detected by flow cytometry). Sequenced material: sorted CD4+, CD8+, or CD8+CD57+ T cells (not recorded which) from PBMCs. These receptors were taken from a human donor with aplastic anemia.

The genes are TRBV10-3 and TRBJ1-1, with TRBD1 matching over 7 bases. The CDR3 has 15 amino acids. J was trimmed by 3 bases and V by 6 bases; bases with no gene match: 10. Germline-derived CDR1 and CDR2 are ENHRY and SYGVKD. CDR3 region: CAIRAGGARYTEAFF. For the CDR3, the DNA is TGTGCCATCAGGGCAGGGGGGGCGAGGTACACTGAAGCTTTCTTT.

This clonotype was counted between two and nine times. A much larger clone differs by one base, so this may be a read error. The J gene is TRBJ1-1, the V gene TRBV19, with TRBD1 matching over 7 bases. The CDR3 has 14 amino acids. J gave up 4 bases and V 2 bases, and 4 bases lay outside the gene matches. Germline V gives CDR1 LNHDA, CDR2 SQIVND (reference sequence). The CDR3: CASSISGGGTEAFF. Here the CDR3 DNA reads TGTGCCAGTAGTATATCAGGGGGGGGCACTGAAGCTTTCTTT.

This clonotype is a singleton in its sample. In nucleotides, the CDR3 is TGTGCCAGCTCACCAAAACTCAGGGGGGTCTCTGGAAACACCATATATTTT. This codes for CASSPKLRGVSGNTIYF. The chain employs TRBV18 and TRBJ1-3; 7 bases align to TRBD1. The V gene end was trimmed by 2 bases and the J gene end by 0 bases; junction bases not matched to a gene: 7. The CDR3 sequence is 17 residues long. Germline CDR1 and CDR2: KGHSH and LQKENI.

This clonotype was seen only a few times. J is TRBJ1-1 and V is TRBV25-1; D call uncertain. Trimming removed 4 bases at V and 0 bases at J, with 12 bases between. This CDR3 has 15 residues. The V gene's germline CDR1 is MGHDK and CDR2 SYGVNS. Here the CDR3 reads CASSARSAMNTEAFF. The CDR3 coding sequence is TGTGCCAGCAGTGCCCGATCGGCTATGAACACTGAAGCTTTCTTT.

The chain links TRBV10-3 to TRBJ2-5; 8 bases align to TRBD2. The CDR3 contains 14 residues. V was pared by 3 bases and J by 1 base, with 1 base of the junction left unmatched. Germline CDR1 reads ENHRY; CDR2 reads SYGVKD. CDR3 amino acids: CAISERGGQETQYF. The CDR3 region has the DNA TGTGCCATCAGTGAACGGGGGGGCCAAGAGACCCAGTACTTC.

This chain connects TRBV5-2 to TRBJ2-7; the DNA was not used to check the table's D call, TRBD1. TRBV5-2 is noted as a pseudogene. The CDR3 is made up of 13 amino acids. For the CDR3, the DNA is TGCGCCAGCAGCCCGGGACAGGGGTACGGGCAGTACTTC. Translating gives CASSPGQGYGQYF.

This clonotype was seen ten or more times. The genes are TRBV5-1 and TRBJ2-1; 7 bases are a match to TRBD2. CDR3 length: 15 amino acids. After removal of 4 bases from V and 7 bases from J, the junction contained 11 bases not matched to a gene. Germline V gene data show CDR1 as SGHRS and CDR2 as YFSETQ. CDR3 residues: CASSPPGTILNEQFF. The CDR3 region has the DNA TGCGCCAGCAGCCCCCCCGGGACTATTCTAAATGAGCAGTTCTTC.

The V call is TRBV6-1, the J call TRBJ2-1; D not resolved. V was pared by 7 bases and J by 9 bases, with 7 bases between. CDR1 is MNHNS, CDR2 SASEGT, per germline. This CDR3 spans 10 amino acids. The CDR3 loop reads CASMLSEQFF. The DNA for the CDR3 is TGTGCCAGCATGCTTTCTGAGCAGTTCTTC.

There are a few counts of this clonotype. The chain uses TRBV24-1 and TRBJ1-1; 8 bases agree with TRBD1. The CDR3 is made up of 17 amino acids. CDR1 and CDR2 (germline): KGHDR, SFDVKD. V dropped 5 bases and J dropped 1; count of bases not matched to a gene: 11. In DNA form, the CDR3 reads TGTGCCACCAGTGTGGGGATGCCGGGACAGGCGAACACTGAAGCTTTCTTT. It codes for CATSVGMPGQANTEAFF.

The CDR3 DNA follows: TGCAGTGCTAGAGACCATAGCGGGGAGCAGTTCTTC. It specifies CSARDHSGEQFF. The gene calls are TRBV20-1 and TRBJ2-7; TRBD2 agrees at 7 bases. The J call is uncertain, as TRBJ2-1 better fits the DNA end. CDR1 is DFQATT, CDR2 SNEGSKA, per germline (reference sequence). The CDR3 is 12 amino acids.

In its sample, this clonotype was seen many times. J is TRBJ2-2 and V is TRBV20-1; TRBD1 matches at 7 bases. This CDR3 is 14 amino acids long. The V gene end was trimmed by 6 bases and the J gene end by 4 bases; junction bases not matched to a gene: 8. Looked up from germline, CDR1 is DFQATT and CDR2 is SNEGSKA (reference sequence). In nucleotides, the CDR3 is TGCAGTGCGAGACAGGGTCATTTCACCGGGGAGCTGTTTTTT. Protein sequence: CSARQGHFTGELFF.

At least ten counts were recorded for this clonotype. V is TRBV11-3 and J is TRBJ1-3; no clear D gene. This CDR3 contains 15 residues. Germline V gives CDR1 SGHNT, CDR2 YENEEA. Deletions cut 0 bases from V and 3 bases from J, with 9 bases between. The DNA of the CDR3 is TGTGCCAGCAGCTTAGAACGGCAGGTTGGAAACACCATATATTTT. It is translated as CASSLERQVGNTIYF.

CDR3 bases: TGCGCCAGCAGCTTGGAAGGGACAGGGCGTTCCGGCTACACCTTC. Translating it yields CASSLEGTGRSGYTF. The chain is built from TRBV5-1 and TRBJ1-2; TRBD1 aligns across 9 bases. The germline gives CDR1 SGHRS, CDR2 YFSETQ. The V segment lost 0 bases and the J segment 8 bases; nucleotides outside the gene matches: 8. The CDR3 totals 15 residues. Supplemented by reference TRBV5-1 and TRBJ1-2, the full variable domain reads KAGVTQTPRYLIKTRGQQVTLSCSPISGHRSVSWYQQTPGQGLQFLFEYFSETQRNKGNFPGRFSGRQFSNSRSEMNVSTLELGDSALYLCASSLEGTGRSGYTFGSGTRLTVV.

By share, this clonotype counts as medium-sized. The CDR3 nucleotides are TGTGCCAGCAGTGCGCCCCCAAGGCTAGCGGGGGCAGATGAGCAGTTCTTC. Its protein is CASSAPPRLAGADEQFF. V gene TRBV25-1 combines with J gene TRBJ2-1; 10 bases align to TRBD2. With 4 bases clipped from V and 8 bases from J, the junction kept 14 bases outside the gene matches. CDR3 length: 17 residues. The germline V gene encodes CDR1 MGHDK and CDR2 SYGVNS. Looking up the rest from reference TRBV25-1 and TRBJ2-1 gives the full variable domain: EADIYQTPRYLVIGTGKKITLECSQTMGHDKMYWYQQDPGMELHLIHYSYGVNSTEKGDLSSESTVSRIRTEHFPLTLESARPSHTSQYLCASSAPPRLAGADEQFFGPGTRLTVL.

Details on this clonotype: This could be a read error, since a much larger clone is one nucleotide away. The chain couples TRBV7-2 to TRBJ2-5; D unclear. Trimming took 4 bases from V and 10 from J, leaving 7 bases between them. The CDR3 runs to 10 residues. The germline gives CDR1 SGHTA, CDR2 FQGNSA. The CDR3 protein is CASSSWLQYF. The DNA of the CDR3 is TGTGCCAGCAGCTCATGGCTCCAGTACTTC.

The chain couples TRBV5-1 to TRBJ2-7; TRBD2 aligns across 12 bases. This CDR3 has 17 residues. Per germline, CDR1 SGHRS and CDR2 YFSETQ. The V segment lost 1 base and the J segment 2 bases; nucleotides outside the gene matches: 7. The CDR3 region is CASSLTPRTSGTYEQYF. As DNA, the CDR3 is TGCGCCAGCAGCTTGACCCCCCGGACTAGCGGGACCTACGAGCAGTACTTC.

The chain has TRBV11-2 and TRBJ1-2; D gene ambiguous. Trimming stripped 5 bases from V and 4 bases from J, with 17 bases between. The germline gives CDR1 SGHAT, CDR2 FQNNGV. This CDR3 has 15 amino acids. The CDR3 nucleotides read TGTGCCAGCAGCCCCGGCCGAGGGAACTTCTATGGCTACACCTTC. Its protein is CASSPGRGNFYGYTF.

This clonotype was counted at least ten times. The chain is built from TRBV20-1 and TRBJ1-5; 7 nucleotides line up with TRBD1. The CDR3 length is 14 residues. Germline V gives CDR1 DFQATT, CDR2 SNEGSKA (reference sequence). With V trimmed by 1 base and J by 3 bases, 3 bases remained unmatched. CDR3 bases: TGCAGTGCTAGAGTGGGACAGTACAATCAGCCCCAGCATTTT. Its translation: CSARVGQYNQPQHF.

The chain couples TRBV25-1 to TRBJ2-1; 14 bases align to TRBD2. The CDR3 has 18 amino acids. CDR1 and CDR2 (germline): MGHDK, SYGVNS. V lost 6 bases to trimming and J lost 0 bases; unmatched junction nucleotides: 7. CDR3 amino acids: CASRETGTSGSSYNEQFF. The CDR3 nucleotides read TGTGCCAGCAGGGAAACCGGGACTAGCGGGAGCTCCTACAATGAGCAGTTCTTC.

This clonotype came up many times. The chain joins TRBV7-9 to TRBJ2-7; D unclear. The CDR3 extends over 13 amino acids. Looked up from germline, CDR1 is SEHNR and CDR2 is FQNEAQ (reference sequence). Trimming removed 5 bases at V and 0 bases at J, with 8 bases between. CDR3 region: CASSDTSSYEQYF. For the CDR3, the DNA is TGTGCCAGCAGCGACACGAGCTCCTACGAGCAGTACTTC.

The CDR3 DNA reads TGTGCCAGCAGTGACGGCGGGGCGGGGGAGCCCTTCACAGATACGCAGTATTTT. This encodes CASSDGGAGEPFTDTQYF. The J gene is TRBJ2-3, the V gene TRBV2; 7 bases match TRBD2. CDR1 and CDR2 (germline): SNHLY, FYNNEI. The junction had 14 bases not matched to a gene; V was cut back by 3 bases and J by 2 bases. This CDR3 is 18 amino acids long.

The chain uses TRBV19 and TRBJ1-1; D is unresolved. CDR3 length: 14 amino acids. Germline V gene sequence: CDR1 LNHDA, CDR2 SQIVND (reference sequence). V was trimmed by 3 bases and J by 1 base, leaving 9 bases between them. CDR3 DNA: TGTGCCAGTAGTATTAGTTTTTGGAACACTGAAGCTTTCTTT. This translates into CASSISFWNTEAFF.

The sample holds many counts of this clonotype. The V call is TRBV6-4, the J call TRBJ1-2; 10 bases fit TRBD1. V lost 0 bases, J lost 8 bases, and 9 bases stayed unmatched. Germline lookup yields CDR1 MRHNA and CDR2 SNTAGT. The CDR3 spans 16 residues. The CDR3 sequence is CASSDSEGQGQKGYTF. CDR3 bases: TGTGCCAGCAGTGACTCAGAGGGACAGGGGCAAAAAGGCTACACCTTC.

The chain uses TRBV7-3 and TRBJ2-2, with 8 bases matching TRBD1. J lost 4 bases, V lost 5 bases, and 12 bases had no gene match. This CDR3 is 17 amino acids long. CDR1 SGHTA and CDR2 FQGTGA come from the germline V gene. The CDR3 is CASSILQGAGGTGELFF. The CDR3 nucleotides are TGTGCCAGCAGCATCCTCCAGGGGGCGGGTGGCACCGGGGAGCTGTTTTTT.

The chain couples TRBV7-8 to TRBJ1-2, with a possible D match to TRBD1 (6 bases). Deletions cut 1 base from V and 4 bases from J, with 10 bases between. CDR3 length: 14 amino acids. Germline CDR1 SGHVS, CDR2 FQNEAQ. CDR3 protein: CASSLVRGFYGYTF. The CDR3 DNA reads as TGTGCCAGCAGCTTAGTAAGGGGGTTCTATGGCTACACCTTC.

This clonotype was picked up a small number of times. The V and J genes are TRBV20-1 and TRBJ2-7; 11 bases are shared with TRBD1. Unmatched junction bases numbered 3, after V lost 2 bases and J lost 3 bases. The V gene's germline CDR1 is DFQATT and CDR2 SNEGSKA (reference sequence). This CDR3 has 14 residues. CDR3 in amino acids: CSARSGQGVYEQYF. The CDR3, as DNA: TGCAGTGCTAGATCGGGACAGGGGGTCTACGAGCAGTACTTC.